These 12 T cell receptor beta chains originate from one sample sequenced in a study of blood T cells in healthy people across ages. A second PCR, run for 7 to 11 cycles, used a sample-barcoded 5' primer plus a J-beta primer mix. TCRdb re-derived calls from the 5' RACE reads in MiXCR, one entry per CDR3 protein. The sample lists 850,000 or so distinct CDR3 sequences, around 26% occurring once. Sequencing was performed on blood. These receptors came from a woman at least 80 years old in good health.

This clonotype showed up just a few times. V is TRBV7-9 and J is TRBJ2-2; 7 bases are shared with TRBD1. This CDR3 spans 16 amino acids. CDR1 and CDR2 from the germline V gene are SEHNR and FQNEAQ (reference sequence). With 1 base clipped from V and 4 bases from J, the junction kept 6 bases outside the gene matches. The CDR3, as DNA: TGTGCCAGCAGCTTAGTCGGCAGGGGGAGCACCGGGGAGCTGTTTTTT. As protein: CASSLVGRGSTGELFF.

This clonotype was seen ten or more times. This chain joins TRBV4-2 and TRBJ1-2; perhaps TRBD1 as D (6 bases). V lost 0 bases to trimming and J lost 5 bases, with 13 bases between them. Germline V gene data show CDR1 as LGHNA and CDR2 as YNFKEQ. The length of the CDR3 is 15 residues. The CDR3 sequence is CASSQEGRGDYGYTF. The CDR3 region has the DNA TGTGCCAGCAGCCAAGAAGGCAGGGGAGATTATGGCTACACCTTC.

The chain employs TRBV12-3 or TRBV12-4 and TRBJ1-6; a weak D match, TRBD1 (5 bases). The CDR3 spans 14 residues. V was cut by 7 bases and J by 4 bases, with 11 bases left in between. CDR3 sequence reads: CASTRQQYNSPLHF. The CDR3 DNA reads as TGTGCCAGCACCCGACAGCAGTATAATTCACCCCTCCACTTT.

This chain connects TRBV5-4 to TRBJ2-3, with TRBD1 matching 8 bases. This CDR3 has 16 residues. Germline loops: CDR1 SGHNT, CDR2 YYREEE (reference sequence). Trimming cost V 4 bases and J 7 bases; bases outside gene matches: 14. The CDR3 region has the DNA TGTGCCAGCAGCATGGACCGTTCAGGGGGCAGGAATACGCAGTATTTT. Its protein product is CASSMDRSGGRNTQYF.

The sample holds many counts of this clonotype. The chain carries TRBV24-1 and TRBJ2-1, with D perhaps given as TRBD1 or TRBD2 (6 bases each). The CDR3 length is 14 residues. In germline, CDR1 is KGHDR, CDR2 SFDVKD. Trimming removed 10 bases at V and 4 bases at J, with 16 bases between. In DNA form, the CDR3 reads TGTGCCACTCGCGGAGGGGGGCCTTACAATGAGCAGTTCTTC. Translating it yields CATRGGGPYNEQFF.

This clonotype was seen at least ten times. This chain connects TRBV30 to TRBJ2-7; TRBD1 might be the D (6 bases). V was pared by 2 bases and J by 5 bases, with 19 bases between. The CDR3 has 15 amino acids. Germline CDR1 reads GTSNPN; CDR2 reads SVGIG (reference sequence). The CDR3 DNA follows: TGTGCCTGGAGTACCACCTCCCGTAGGGGGAACGAGCAGTACTTC. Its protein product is CAWSTTSRRGNEQYF.

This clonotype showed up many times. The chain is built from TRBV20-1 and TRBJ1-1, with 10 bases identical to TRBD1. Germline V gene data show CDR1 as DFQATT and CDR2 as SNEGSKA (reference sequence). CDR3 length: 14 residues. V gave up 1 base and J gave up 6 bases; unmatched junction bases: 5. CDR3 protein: CSARGTGGFAEAFF. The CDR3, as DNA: TGCAGTGCTAGAGGGACAGGGGGATTTGCTGAAGCTTTCTTT.

This CDR3 reads CSARYDRDYEQYF. For the CDR3, the DNA is TGCAGTGCTAGATATGACAGGGACTACGAGCAGTACTTC. V usage is TRBV20-1 and J usage is TRBJ2-5; 7 nucleotides agree with TRBD1. With the DNA end fitting TRBJ2-7 better, the J assignment may be wrong. This CDR3 spans 13 amino acids. Germline CDR1 is DFQATT and CDR2 is SNEGSKA (reference sequence).

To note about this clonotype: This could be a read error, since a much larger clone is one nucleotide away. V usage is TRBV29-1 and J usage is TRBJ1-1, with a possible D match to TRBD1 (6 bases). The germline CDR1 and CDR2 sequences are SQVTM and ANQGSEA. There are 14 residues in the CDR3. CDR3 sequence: CSVWARGVNTGAFF. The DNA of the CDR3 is TGCAGCGTTTGGGCCAGGGGCGTGAACACTGGAGCTTTCTTT.

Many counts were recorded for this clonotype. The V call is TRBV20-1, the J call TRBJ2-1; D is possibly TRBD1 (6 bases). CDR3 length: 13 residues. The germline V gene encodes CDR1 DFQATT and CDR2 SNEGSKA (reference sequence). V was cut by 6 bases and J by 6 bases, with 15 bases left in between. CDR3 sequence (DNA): TGCAGTGCCCTATTGACAGGCCCCAATGAGCAGTTCTTC. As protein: CSALLTGPNEQFF.

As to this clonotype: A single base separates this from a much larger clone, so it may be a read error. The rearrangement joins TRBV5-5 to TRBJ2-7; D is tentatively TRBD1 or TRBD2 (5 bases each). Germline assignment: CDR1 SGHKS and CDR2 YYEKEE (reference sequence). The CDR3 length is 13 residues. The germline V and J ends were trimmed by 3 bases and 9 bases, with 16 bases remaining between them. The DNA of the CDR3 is TGTGCCAGCAGCTCACCGGGACGAGCTACGCAGTACTTC. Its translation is CASSSPGRATQYF.

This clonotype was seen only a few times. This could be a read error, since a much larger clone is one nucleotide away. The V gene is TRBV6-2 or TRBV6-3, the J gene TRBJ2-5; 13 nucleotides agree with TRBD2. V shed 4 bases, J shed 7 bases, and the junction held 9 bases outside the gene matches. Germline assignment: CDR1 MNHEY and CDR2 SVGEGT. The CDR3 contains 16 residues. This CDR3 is CASSFPGLAGRGTQYF. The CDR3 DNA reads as TGTGCCAGCAGTTTTCCGGGACTAGCGGGGAGAGGGACCCAGTACTTC.